Each of the 30 T cell receptor beta chains below was sequenced from the same sample in a study of blood T cell repertoires in COVID-19. The data were produced by immunoSEQ multiplex PCR, yet TCRdb's version contains in-frame clones alone and is incomplete. This sample has 250,000 to 300,000 clones, with 82% found just once. Sequencing was carried out using PBMCs or T cells enriched from blood (not recorded which). These TCRs come from a man aged 40-49 years who had been exposed to COVID-19.

This chain links TRBV5-4 with TRBJ1-4, with TRBD1 identical over 9 bases. The length of the CDR3 is 17 residues. J lost 0 bases, V lost 5 bases, and 8 bases had no gene match. Germline loops: CDR1 SGHNT, CDR2 YYREEE (reference sequence). The CDR3 sequence: CASSLRTGATTNEKLFF. The CDR3 DNA reads TGTGCCAGCAGTTTACGGACAGGGGCAACAACTAATGAAAAACTGTTTTTT.

The chain combines TRBV7-8 with TRBJ2-7; 7 nucleotides align to TRBD1. Looked up from germline, CDR1 is SGHVS and CDR2 is FQNEAQ. The CDR3 runs 14 residues. Losses at the gene ends were 5 bases for V and 4 bases for J; bases not matched to a gene: 8. The CDR3 spells CASSIYRGSYEQYF. Written as DNA, the CDR3 is TGTGCCAGCAGCATTTACAGGGGATCGTACGAGCAGTACTTC.

This rearrangement joins TRBV6-4 to TRBJ2-3; 11 nucleotides agree with TRBD2. With 5 bases clipped from V and 2 bases from J, the junction kept 12 bases outside the gene matches. CDR3 length: 18 residues. Germline V lookup: CDR1 MRHNA, CDR2 SNTAGT. CDR3 coding DNA: TGTGCCAGCAGTCAAGGACTAGCGGGCACGATTTACACAGATACGCAGTATTTT. Translating gives CASSQGLAGTIYTDTQYF.

This clone was seen a single time. This chain uses TRBV19 with TRBJ2-1; 10 nucleotides align to TRBD2. J was trimmed by 4 bases and V by 0 bases; bases with no gene match: 6. CDR1 and CDR2 (germline): LNHDA, SQIVND (reference sequence). The CDR3 covers 17 residues. The CDR3 loop reads CASSIERTSGAYNEQFF. The CDR3 DNA reads TGTGCCAGTAGTATAGAGAGGACTAGCGGAGCTTACAATGAGCAGTTCTTC.

The rearrangement links TRBV5-1 to TRBJ2-1; 9 bases are a match to TRBD2. The trim removed 7 bases at V and 5 bases at J, leaving 10 bases unmatched. Per germline, CDR1 SGHRS and CDR2 YFSETQ. This CDR3 has 15 residues. The CDR3 DNA reads TGCGCCAGCCAAGGGTTAGCGGGGGCGAACAATGAGCAGTTCTTC. This codes for CASQGLAGANNEQFF.

The chain links TRBV7-9 to TRBJ1-1, with 7 bases that match TRBD1. This CDR3 contains 15 residues. The V and J ends lost 5 bases and 3 bases, in that order; junction bases with no gene match: 9. CDR1 and CDR2 from the germline V gene are SEHNR and FQNEAQ (reference sequence). The CDR3: CASSPGGYIDTEAFF. The CDR3 nucleotides read TGTGCCAGCAGCCCAGGGGGGTATATCGACACTGAAGCTTTCTTT.

The rearrangement joins TRBV19 to TRBJ1-3; weak D call: TRBD1 (6 bases). There are 13 residues in the CDR3. V gave up 9 bases and J gave up 2 bases, with 11 bases separating them. Germline CDR1 and CDR2: LNHDA and SQIVND (reference sequence). The CDR3 loop reads CASQGFTGNTIYF. The CDR3 coding sequence is TGTGCCAGCCAGGGGTTTACTGGAAACACCATATATTTT.

The V call is TRBV12-3 or TRBV12-4, the J call TRBJ1-5, with 7 positions matching TRBD1. This CDR3 has 13 residues. V lost 2 bases, J lost 7 bases, and 2 bases stayed unmatched. CDR3 in amino acids: CASSLTGDQPQHF. The DNA of the CDR3 is TGTGCCAGCAGTTTAACAGGGGACCAGCCCCAGCATTTT.

The count of this clone is one. V usage is TRBV2 and J usage is TRBJ1-1; D gene unclear. The germline V gene has CDR1 SNHLY and CDR2 FYNNEI. This CDR3 has 14 residues. V was cut by 5 bases and J by 5 bases, with 15 bases left in between. CDR3 in DNA: TGTGCCAGCAGTCCCGACACCCGAACGACTGAAGCTTTCTTT. Its translation: CASSPDTRTTEAFF.

The chain has TRBV5-1 and TRBJ1-5; D remains unclear. Per the germline V gene, CDR1 is SGHRS and CDR2 is YFSETQ. V was shortened by 0 bases and J by 2 bases, with 3 bases between the two germline ends. The CDR3 consists of 13 residues. The CDR3 nucleotides read TGCGCCAGCAGCTTGGGGCGCAATCAGCCCCAGCATTTT. This codes for CASSLGRNQPQHF.

In its sample, this clone was seen once. The chain couples TRBV10-3 to TRBJ2-1; the D gene is possibly TRBD1 (6 bases). The CDR3 is 15 residues long. CDR1 and CDR2 (germline): ENHRY, SYGVKD. V dropped 2 bases and J dropped 7 bases, with 15 bases sitting between them. CDR3 in DNA: TGTGCCATCAGTGAGGGGCCCAACAGGGAAAATGAGCAGTTCTTC. Translating gives CAISEGPNRENEQFF.

CDR3 sequence: CASSVIGGEQYF. CDR3 nucleotide sequence: TGTGCCAGCAGCGTCATCGGGGGAGAGCAGTACTTC. This chain joins TRBV9 and TRBJ2-7; possible D gene TRBD2, 6 bases. Per germline, CDR1 SGDLS and CDR2 YYNGEE. The V end was cut by 2 bases, the J end by 7 bases, with 10 bases between. The CDR3 has 12 amino acids.

The chain uses TRBV5-4 and TRBJ2-7; unclear D gene. The V gene lost 2 bases and the J gene lost 7 bases, with 13 bases spanning the gap. Looked up from germline, CDR1 is SGHNT and CDR2 is YYREEE (reference sequence). The CDR3 consists of 13 residues. The CDR3 DNA sequence: TGTGCCAGCAGCTTTTCCCTTAGTGGTGAGCAGTACTTC. Its translation: CASSFSLSGEQYF.

This sequence joins TRBV14 and TRBJ2-1; TRBD2 aligns across 8 bases. The CDR3 sequence is 16 residues long. Trimming at V came to 1 base and at J to 3 bases, leaving 5 bases not matched to a gene. Per germline, CDR1 SGHDN and CDR2 FVKESK. CDR3 sequence (DNA): TGTGCCAGCAGCCAAGTAGGGCTAGCGGGCTACAATGAGCAGTTCTTC. Its protein product is CASSQVGLAGYNEQFF.

The chain couples TRBV5-6 to TRBJ2-1; D call uncertain. This CDR3 has 11 residues. The germline CDR1 and CDR2 sequences are SGHDT and YYEEEE. V was shortened by 1 base and J by 8 bases, with 4 bases between the two germline ends. CDR3 loop: CASSLSDEQFF. DNA of the CDR3: TGTGCCAGCAGCTTGTCCGATGAGCAGTTCTTC.

The rearrangement joins TRBV28 to TRBJ2-7; 9 nucleotides agree with TRBD2. This CDR3 is 18 amino acids long. CDR1 MDHEN and CDR2 SYDVKM come from the germline V gene. J lost 5 bases, V lost 1 base, and 15 bases had no gene match. Here the CDR3 DNA reads TGTGCCAGCAGTTTATCGAGCGGGAGGAGGATGATGTTTCACGAGCAGTACTTC. Translating it yields CASSLSSGRRMMFHEQYF.

V and J are TRBV24-1 and TRBJ2-1, with a tentative D call TRBD2 (5 bases). The V end was cut by 3 bases, the J end by 9 bases, with 11 bases between. Germline loops: CDR1 KGHDR, CDR2 SFDVKD. This CDR3 contains 13 residues. CDR3 nucleotides: TGTGCCACCAGTGATCCGGGATTTGGTGAGCAGTTCTTC. As protein: CATSDPGFGEQFF.

This rearrangement joins TRBV4-1 to TRBJ1-5; D is possibly TRBD1 (5 bases). This CDR3 is built from 16 residues. Germline CDR1 and CDR2: MGHRA and YSYEKL. With 0 bases removed from V and 4 bases from J, the gap between germline ends came to 13 bases. The DNA of the CDR3 is TGCGCCAGCAGCCAAGATTTCACAGGTCGGAATCAGCCCCAGCATTTT. It encodes CASSQDFTGRNQPQHF.

The chain employs TRBV5-1 and TRBJ2-7; D might be TRBD2 (5 bases). Per germline, CDR1 SGHRS and CDR2 YFSETQ. Trimming shortened V by 3 bases and J by 2 bases, and 12 bases separated the two germline ends. This CDR3 has 14 residues. CDR3 protein: CASSSEVRTYEQYF. The CDR3 nucleotides read TGCGCCAGCAGCTCGGAGGTTCGGACCTACGAGCAGTACTTC.

The chain carries TRBV18 and TRBJ2-3; unclear D gene. Germline CDR1 and CDR2: KGHSH and LQKENI. With 3 bases removed from V and 3 bases from J, the gap between germline ends came to 7 bases. This CDR3 has 13 amino acids. The DNA of the CDR3 is TGTGCCAGCTCACCCACTTGGACAGATACGCAGTATTTT. This translates into CASSPTWTDTQYF.

The J gene is TRBJ1-1, the V gene TRBV5-1; D remains ambiguous. Trimming pared 0 bases from V and 1 base from J, leaving 7 bases between. The CDR3 is 14 residues long. Germline V gene data show CDR1 as SGHRS and CDR2 as YFSETQ. In nucleotides, the CDR3 is TGCGCCAGCAGCTTGGCCGTACAGAACACTGAAGCTTTCTTT. This sequence encodes CASSLAVQNTEAFF.

The rearrangement joins TRBV6-5 to TRBJ2-7, with 7 bases that match TRBD1. This CDR3 contains 15 residues. CDR1 MNHEY and CDR2 SVGAGI come from the germline V gene. The V gene end was trimmed by 7 bases and the J gene end by 1 base; junction bases not matched to a gene: 10. Here the CDR3 reads CASTRRDSGSYEQYF. CDR3 nucleotide sequence: TGTGCCAGCACCAGAAGGGACAGCGGATCCTACGAGCAGTACTTC.

The chain is built from TRBV9 and TRBJ2-5, with D unclear. The V end lost 2 bases, the J end lost 4 bases, and 18 bases lay between the germline ends. The V gene's germline CDR1 is SGDLS and CDR2 YYNGEE. This CDR3 has 16 amino acids. The CDR3 here is CASSVSPRPTGETQYF. Here the CDR3 DNA reads TGTGCCAGCAGCGTCTCACCCCGACCCACGGGAGAGACCCAGTACTTC.

This clone was seen a few times. The junction departs from the called germline gene at one end, perhaps through a read error. This chain links TRBV3-1 (or the pseudogene TRBV3-2) with TRBJ1-1, with D maybe TRBD1 (6 bases). The CDR3 has 15 amino acids. From germline, CDR1 is LGHDT and CDR2 YNNKEL (reference sequence). CDR3 in DNA: TGTGCCAGCAGTCAAGGGGGGGGGATAAACACTGAAGCTTTCTTT. It translates to CASSQGGGINTEAFF.

This clone was found once. The chain links TRBV12-3 or TRBV12-4 to TRBJ1-2; D remains ambiguous. V shed 1 base and J shed 8 bases, with 11 bases lying between them. The CDR3 covers 13 residues. The CDR3 DNA is TGTGCCAGCAGTTTAGATGCGGTTTCCGGCTACACCTTC. Its protein is CASSLDAVSGYTF.

The V call is TRBV29-1, the J call TRBJ2-5; 11 positions agree with TRBD1. Germline V gives CDR1 SQVTM, CDR2 ANQGSEA. The V and J ends lost 4 bases and 5 bases, in that order; junction bases with no gene match: 9. The CDR3 loop spans 15 amino acids. The CDR3 bases are TGCAGCGTTGGCTGGACAGGGGGCGCGACGGAGACCCAGTACTTC. Amino acids: CSVGWTGGATETQYF.

Concerning this clone: A junction boundary mismatches the germline segment, possibly from a read error. The V call is TRBV19, the J call TRBJ2-7; no definite D call. The CDR3 is 14 residues long. The V gene's germline CDR1 is LNHDA and CDR2 SQIVND (reference sequence). The CDR3: CASSLDHSSYEQYF. As DNA, the CDR3 is TGTGCCAGTAGTTTAGACCACAGCTCCTACGAGCAGTACTTC.

The chain joins TRBV6-5 to TRBJ2-7, with 9 positions matching TRBD2. Germline loops: CDR1 MNHEY, CDR2 SVGAGI. V was pared by 7 bases and J by 0 bases, with 7 bases of the junction left unmatched. The CDR3 contains 15 residues. The CDR3 sequence: CASIRERGDSYEQYF. CDR3 nucleotides: TGTGCCAGCATTAGGGAGCGGGGGGACTCCTACGAGCAGTACTTC.

The V and J genes are TRBV4-1 and TRBJ1-2, with D unclear. The CDR3 consists of 14 residues. Germline loops: CDR1 MGHRA, CDR2 YSYEKL. With 0 bases removed from V and 7 bases from J, the gap between germline ends came to 12 bases. Here the CDR3 DNA reads TGCGCCAGCAGCCAAGATAAACTGCTCCGTGGCTACACCTTC. Protein: CASSQDKLLRGYTF.

J is TRBJ1-5 and V is TRBV19; 7 bases are a match to TRBD1. The V segment lost 7 bases and the J segment 0 bases; nucleotides outside the gene matches: 9. CDR1 LNHDA and CDR2 SQIVND come from the germline V gene (reference sequence). CDR3 length: 16 residues. The CDR3 here is CASKPGTDYSNQPQHF. CDR3 DNA sequence: TGTGCCAGTAAACCCGGGACAGATTATAGCAATCAGCCCCAGCATTTT. Full variable domain (outside the CDR3, taken from reference TRBV19 and TRBJ1-5): DGGITQSPKYLFRKEGQNVTLSCEQNLNHDAMYWYRQDPGQGLRLIYYSQIVNDFQKGDIAEGYSVSREKKESFPLTVTSAQKNPTAFYLCASKPGTDYSNQPQHFGDGTRLSIL.